This TCR beta chain was found in a study of technical replicates of blood from a handful of donors. CDR3 length: 19 residues. V was pared by 3 bases and J by 4 bases, with 27 bases between. Germline V gene sequence: CDR1 SEHNR, CDR2 FQNEAQ (reference sequence). Profiling relied on immunoSEQ multiplex PCR, and the TCRdb table lists in-frame clones only, not all of them. The sample shows just under 100,000 clones, approximately 95% of them seen only once. The chain employs TRBV7-9 and TRBJ1-2; no clear D. Sequenced material: T cells isolated from PBMCs. This clonotype was obtained from a human donor in good health. Written as DNA, the CDR3 is TGTGCCAGCAGCTTCTTGACTTCGGACCCATCACTCCGGGGCTATGGCTACACCTTC. Amino acids: CASSFLTSDPSLRGYGYTF.